The 20 T cell receptor beta chains listed next were all sequenced from one sample in a study of cytomegalovirus exposure and HLA in healthy donors. Repertoires were generated with immunoSEQ multiplex PCR, while TCRdb's copy carries only in-frame clones and drops some. There are 130,000 or so clones in the sample; over 85% occur only once, and about 3.7% lies in the top ten. The sequenced material came from PBMCs. The receptors were gathered from a man aged 25 to 45 in good health and CMV-seronegative.

V and J are TRBV9 and TRBJ2-7; 7 bases are shared with TRBD1. With V trimmed by 2 bases and J by 2 bases, 10 bases remained unmatched. From germline, CDR1 is SGDLS and CDR2 YYNGEE. The CDR3 runs 16 residues. The CDR3 bases are TGTGCCAGCAGCGTGGGGACAGCCGGAGCGGCCTACGAGCAGTACTTC. Protein: CASSVGTAGAAYEQYF.

The chain uses TRBV10-3 and TRBJ2-2, with D possibly being TRBD1 (6 bases). Trimming took 6 bases from V and 4 from J, leaving 18 bases between them. The germline gives CDR1 ENHRY, CDR2 SYGVKD. CDR3 length: 16 residues. The CDR3 DNA reads TGTGCCATCAGACAAGGGGGACCTGACATCACCGGGGAGCTGTTTTTT. Translating it yields CAIRQGGPDITGELFF.

V usage is TRBV6-5 and J usage is TRBJ1-6, with no clear D. The CDR3 loop spans 15 amino acids. Germline V gives CDR1 MNHEY, CDR2 SVGAGI. Between the trimmed V and J ends, which lost 0 bases and 9 bases, there was a span of 12 bases. The CDR3 nucleotides read TGTGCCAGCAGTTACTCAGCCTCCCCACGTTCACCCCTCCACTTT. Its translation: CASSYSASPRSPLHF.

The chain couples TRBV16 to TRBJ1-6; 9 bases are a match to TRBD1. The CDR3 length is 16 residues. V was pared by 4 bases and J by 5 bases, with 6 bases of the junction left unmatched. Germline V gives CDR1 KGHSY, CDR2 FQNENV. The CDR3 DNA reads as TGTGCCAGCAGCCTCCAAGGACAGGGGAATAATTCACCCCTCCACTTT. Protein sequence: CASSLQGQGNNSPLHF.

This clone appeared a single time. This chain uses TRBV5-8 with TRBJ1-1; D might be TRBD1 (6 bases). The germline V and J ends were trimmed by 4 bases and 1 base, with 11 bases remaining between them. This CDR3 contains 14 residues. Germline V gives CDR1 SGHTS, CDR2 YDEGEE. The CDR3 loop reads CASSPGVANTEAFF. Here the CDR3 DNA reads TGTGCCAGCAGCCCAGGGGTCGCGAACACTGAAGCTTTCTTT.

V usage is TRBV27 and J usage is TRBJ2-5, with 8 bases fitting TRBD2. The CDR3 runs to 17 residues. V lost 5 bases to trimming and J lost 3 bases; unmatched junction nucleotides: 14. Germline assignment: CDR1 MNHEY and CDR2 SMNVEV (reference sequence). The CDR3 coding sequence is TGTGCCAGCAGTACGGGGGGGGGTGGCAGAGTAAAAGAGACCCAGTACTTC. Protein: CASSTGGGGRVKETQYF.

This chain connects TRBV7-8 to TRBJ2-5; 9 bases are shared with TRBD1. The CDR3 spans 14 residues. The trim removed 4 bases at V and 2 bases at J, leaving 2 bases unmatched. In germline, CDR1 is SGHVS, CDR2 FQNEAQ. The CDR3 bases are TGTGCCAGCAGCTCGGGACAGGGACAAGAGACCCAGTACTTC. Its translation is CASSSGQGQETQYF.

The chain uses TRBV18 and TRBJ2-7, with 10 bases identical to TRBD1. V shed 4 bases, J shed 3 bases, and the junction held 6 bases outside the gene matches. This CDR3 spans 15 amino acids. The germline V gene has CDR1 KGHSH and CDR2 LQKENI. Written as DNA, the CDR3 is TGTGCCAGCTCACGGGGGACAGGGGACCTCTACGAGCAGTACTTC. Its protein is CASSRGTGDLYEQYF.

V usage is TRBV19 and J usage is TRBJ1-4; D perhaps matches TRBD1 (6 bases). This CDR3 has 15 residues. The V end lost 6 bases, the J end lost 8 bases, and 19 bases lay between the germline ends. Germline lookup yields CDR1 LNHDA and CDR2 SQIVND (reference sequence). CDR3 sequence (DNA): TGTGCCAGTAGGGCAACAGGGATGCTTTGGGAAAAACTGTTTTTT. Amino acid sequence: CASRATGMLWEKLFF. Variable domain in full (rest from reference TRBV19 and TRBJ1-4): DGGITQSPKYLFRKEGQNVTLSCEQNLNHDAMYWYRQDPGQGLRLIYYSQIVNDFQKGDIAEGYSVSREKKESFPLTVTSAQKNPTAFYLCASRATGMLWEKLFFGSGTQLSVL.

The V call is TRBV5-6, the J call TRBJ2-2; 9 nucleotides align to TRBD1. Germline CDR1 is SGHDT and CDR2 is YYEEEE. The CDR3 sequence is 15 residues long. With V trimmed by 5 bases and J by 3 bases, 5 bases remained unmatched. CDR3 coding DNA: TGTGCCAGCAGAACAGGGGGCGTCCACACCGGGGAGCTGTTTTTT. Protein: CASRTGGVHTGELFF.

The genes are TRBV4-1 and TRBJ1-1; a possible D gene is TRBD1 (5 bases). Germline CDR1 MGHRA, CDR2 YSYEKL. With 2 bases removed from V and 2 bases from J, the gap between germline ends came to 18 bases. The CDR3 runs to 17 residues. CDR3 bases: TGCGCCAGCAGCCAACCGGACACCCCACTCCCCAACACTGAAGCTTTCTTT. Translation gives CASSQPDTPLPNTEAFF.

A few counts support this clone. The chain combines TRBV5-1 with TRBJ1-1; possibly TRBD1 for D (6 bases). CDR1 and CDR2 (germline): SGHRS, YFSETQ. V lost 5 bases and J lost 4, with 21 bases in between. CDR3 size: 16 residues. CDR3 sequence: CASSPQGTRKGTEAFF. DNA of the CDR3: TGCGCCAGCAGTCCGCAGGGGACCAGGAAGGGCACTGAAGCTTTCTTT.

The chain carries TRBV18 and TRBJ1-2, with TRBD1 matching 8 bases. There are 14 residues in the CDR3. From germline, CDR1 is KGHSH and CDR2 LQKENI. The junction had 9 bases not matched to a gene; V was cut back by 4 bases and J by 8 bases. This CDR3 reads CASSQDRGISGYTF. In DNA, the CDR3 is TGTGCCAGCTCACAAGACAGGGGAATAAGCGGCTACACCTTC.

J is TRBJ2-7 and V is TRBV9, with a tentative D call TRBD2 (6 bases). This CDR3 is built from 18 residues. Trimming pared 0 bases from V and 6 bases from J, leaving 25 bases between. Germline V gene lookup returns CDR1 SGDLS and CDR2 YYNGEE. CDR3 nucleotide sequence: TGTGCCAGCAGCGTAGCCACTATGACTGATCCACTCGGGGGCGAGCAGTACTTC. Translation gives CASSVATMTDPLGGEQYF.

This chain uses TRBV5-1 with TRBJ1-3; 10 nucleotides agree with TRBD1. CDR3 length: 15 residues. V gave up 4 bases and J gave up 4 bases; unmatched junction bases: 5. Germline CDR1 reads SGHRS; CDR2 reads YFSETQ. The CDR3 loop is CASSMTGGKGNTIYF. The DNA for the CDR3 is TGCGCCAGCAGCATGACAGGGGGCAAAGGAAACACCATATATTTT.

The chain joins TRBV5-6 to TRBJ2-2, with 12 nucleotides matching TRBD2. The CDR3 is 15 amino acids. Germline loops: CDR1 SGHDT, CDR2 YYEEEE. Losses at the gene ends were 4 bases for V and 6 bases for J; bases not matched to a gene: 4. CDR3 sequence (DNA): TGTGCCAGCAGCGAGACTAGCGGGGGAGCCGGGGAGCTGTTTTTT. Translated: CASSETSGGAGELFF.

This chain links TRBV19 with TRBJ1-4; D uncertain. CDR1 is LNHDA, CDR2 SQIVND, per germline (reference sequence). The CDR3 has 18 residues. Trimming cost V 4 bases and J 0 bases, with 18 bases left between them. Here the CDR3 reads CASSTPGRYDSTNEKLFF. The CDR3 nucleotides are TGTGCCAGTAGTACCCCTGGCCGTTACGATTCAACTAATGAAAAACTGTTTTTT. Together with reference TRBV19 and TRBJ1-4, the CDR3 gives the full variable domain: DGGITQSPKYLFRKEGQNVTLSCEQNLNHDAMYWYRQDPGQGLRLIYYSQIVNDFQKGDIAEGYSVSREKKESFPLTVTSAQKNPTAFYLCASSTPGRYDSTNEKLFFGSGTQLSVL.

The chain carries TRBV5-4 and TRBJ1-2; the D gene is possibly TRBD1 (5 bases). The ends were cut back, 4 bases at V and 3 bases at J, with 16 bases in the middle. The germline V gene has CDR1 SGHNT and CDR2 YYREEE (reference sequence). CDR3 length equals 15 residues. CDR3 DNA sequence: TGTGCCAGCAGCCCGGGGGGGAATAAGGACTATGGCTACACCTTC. The encoded protein is CASSPGGNKDYGYTF.

J is TRBJ1-1 and V is TRBV4-2; TRBD1 aligns across 9 bases. The CDR3 is 16 amino acids. V trimming: 0 bases; J trimming: 2 bases; junction bases outside the gene matches: 4. Germline V gene sequence: CDR1 LGHNA, CDR2 YNFKEQ. CDR3 sequence (DNA): TGTGCCAGCAGCCAAGACTACAGGGGGCTAAACACTGAAGCTTTCTTT. Its translation: CASSQDYRGLNTEAFF.

The rearrangement links TRBV5-1 to TRBJ2-2; D not certain. V lost 4 bases and J lost 0, with 13 bases in between. The CDR3 extends over 16 amino acids. Germline V gives CDR1 SGHRS, CDR2 YFSETQ. The DNA of the CDR3 is TGCGCCAGCAGCCAGCGAACACATTCGAACACCGGGGAGCTGTTTTTT. Residues: CASSQRTHSNTGELFF.